This TCR beta chain derives from a study of T cells in Graves' hyperthyroidism and ophthalmopathy. TCR beta CDR3 sequences were amplified from RNA transcripts. First-round RT-PCR with HTBI primers amplified the TCR CDR3 region. From the multiplex PCR reads, TCRdb called clonotypes with MiXCR, one entry per CDR3 protein. The sample consists of fewer than 550,000 distinct CDR3 sequences, roughly a quarter of them appearing once. This clonotype was picked up many times. This clonotype originated in a young woman with Graves' ophthalmopathy. The sample taken for sequencing was blood.

The CDR3 DNA reads TGTGCCAGCAGCACAACCCCAGTCTCCTACGAGCAGTACTTC. Protein sequence: CASSTTPVSYEQYF. The rearrangement uses TRBV7-2 and TRBJ2-7; D gene uncertain. Germline CDR1 and CDR2: SGHTA and FQGNSA. This CDR3 has 14 residues. The V end was cut by 5 bases, the J end by 0 bases, with 11 bases between.